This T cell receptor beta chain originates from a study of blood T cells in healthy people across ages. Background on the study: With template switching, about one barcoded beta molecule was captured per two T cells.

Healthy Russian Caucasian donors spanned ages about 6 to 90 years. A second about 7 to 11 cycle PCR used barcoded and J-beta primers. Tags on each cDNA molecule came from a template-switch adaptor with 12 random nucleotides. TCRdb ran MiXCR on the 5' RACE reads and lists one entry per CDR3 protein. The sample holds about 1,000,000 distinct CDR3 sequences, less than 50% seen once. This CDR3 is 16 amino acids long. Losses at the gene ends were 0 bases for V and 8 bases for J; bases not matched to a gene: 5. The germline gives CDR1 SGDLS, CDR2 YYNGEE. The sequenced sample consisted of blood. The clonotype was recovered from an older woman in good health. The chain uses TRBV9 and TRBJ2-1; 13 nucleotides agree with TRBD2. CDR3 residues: CASSVGTSGSYYEQFF. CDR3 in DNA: TGTGCCAGCAGCGTAGGGACTAGCGGGAGTTACTATGAGCAGTTCTTC.